This TCR beta chain was identified in a study of blood T cells in healthy people across ages (dated by TCRdb to the mid-2010s). For the study in its entirety: In model experiments, roughly one uniquely barcoded TCR beta cDNA molecule per two T cells was captured by template switching. Age-related changes in TCR beta repertoire diversity were measured in the study by deep sequencing normalized with unique cDNA molecular identifiers. Four age groups were formed from the donors: young (average about 17 years), middle-aged (approximately 39), aged (roughly 56) and long-lived (roughly 81). The study analyzed two additional independent replicas of 1 million unique cDNA reads from the same blood draw for two donors, one aged 18 to 29 and one aged 80 or older.

The full study reports these points: Compared with the aged group, the long-lived group had more naive CD4+ T cells, fewer expanded clones and increased TCR diversity, a pattern suggesting age selection. As age increased, observed TCR beta diversity per million T cells dropped in a roughly linear way, and a significant reduction was already evident by age 40. A strong correlation was found between observed TCR beta diversity and the percentage of naive T cells measured by flow cytometry. Donor CMV infection status was unknown, potentially confounding age-related changes in expanded clonotypes. Because profiling used bulk unsorted PBMCs, naive and antigen-experienced compartments could not be compared conclusively. Estimates of total diversity from one million sequenced T cells were regarded as lower bounds and underestimates.

Libraries were made using 5' RACE. Data came from an Illumina HiSeq 2500. A second roughly 6 to 11 cycle PCR used a sample-barcoded 5' primer and a J-beta primer mix. A unique molecular identifier was introduced onto each TCR beta cDNA molecule by a template-switch 5' adaptor carrying 12 random nucleotides. At least 3 million CDR3-containing paired-end reads were obtained from each sample. All of the RNA was converted into first-strand cDNA using the Mint cDNA synthesis kit, with a TRBC-specific oligonucleotide serving as the primer. Following uracil-DNA glycosylase treatment, all cDNA underwent a first 18-cycle PCR with the universal primers M1SS and BC2_uni_R. Turning to the authors' computational methods: For normalization, 1 million high-quality reads were randomly selected from each sample, with every read carrying a distinct molecular identifier. Reads with shared molecular identifiers were discarded instead of being binned into consensus sequences. CDR3 identification, clonotype clustering and error correction used MiTCR with a Q25 quality threshold and the strictest error-elimination algorithm. A nonparametric unseen species model with Euler transformation was used to estimate a lower bound on total TCR beta diversity. The raw public data were reprocessed by TCRdb itself: fastp quality trimming at Q25, MiXCR clonotype calling, in-frame beta chains only. Every distinct CDR3 protein forms one entry, paired with its most common genes and DNA. In this record, the V and J calls reflect TCRdb's handling and not the investigators' own analysis. The sample table holds about 780,000 distinct CDR3 sequences, of which 20% to 30% were seen once. The top ten hold 3% of the sample.

Per the germline V gene (reference sequence), DFQATT is the CDR1 and SNEGSKA is the CDR2. The CDR3 goes from the cysteine to the phenylalanine over 15 residues. The only DNA kept is the CDR3, 45 bases in frame from the first base. The junction shows trimming of 1 base on V and 0 bases on J, plus 7 bases between the germline ends. Systemically healthy Caucasian individuals from Russia, around 38 in total and aged about 6 to 100 years, were included as donors. Ten milliliters of peripheral blood were drawn from each donor into EDTA-treated Vacutainer tubes. PBMCs were isolated by Ficoll-Paque density-gradient centrifugation, with at least 6.5 million obtained per sample. Trizol reagent was used to extract total RNA from the PBMCs, yielding at least 5.5 micrograms per sample. For every donor, flow cytometry on a PBMC aliquot measured the percentage of naive CD45RAhigh/CD27high T cells. There are a few counts of this clonotype. Its antigen specificity is not known. Base qualities are missing; no much larger clone stands one base away.

These data are also associated with another study on T cells of mothers and their children. As noted in the second study: Nine systemically healthy Caucasian individuals served as donors, namely three mothers together with their six children. cDNA synthesis used all of the extracted RNA, with about 1.5 ug of RNA in each 15 ul reaction. In the second PCR, sample barcodes and 2-4 random nucleotides were introduced via the M1S primer. Over 8 million TCR beta CDR3 reads came from each mother, compared with some 3 million reads from each child. Thymic selection similarly shapes TCR recombination output in related and unrelated pairs, with minor effect from inherited differences. Normalized repertoire overlap in related mother-child pairs was always slightly higher than in unrelated mother-child pairs, but the difference was never significant. With a sensitivity of about 100 clones per million clonotypes, no persistent microchimeric T cell clones were detected. The study used deep NGS to compare TCR beta repertoires of mothers and children, seeking features distinguishing related mother-child pairs from unrelated individuals. Mothers averaged roughly 40 +/- 4 years of age and children averaged around 11 +/- 4 years. After adapter ligation with NEBNext reagents, the libraries were sequenced on Illumina HiSeq 2000 with 100+100 nt paired-end reads. To prevent cross-contamination, the mother and child libraries were prepared one month apart and sequenced in separate runs. For each donor, between roughly 500,000 and 2,200,000 distinct TCR beta clonotypes were identified. Naive TCR beta clonotypes were estimated from low-frequency clonotypes matched to each donor's FACS-determined naive share, without sorting.

Sequencing was performed on blood. The TCR sequence derives from a boy aged 5-17 years in good health. The rearrangement joined TRBV20-1 to TRBJ1-6; there is no confident call for the D gene. The DNA sequence is as follows: TGCAGTGCTAGAGGACCGAGCTCCTATAATTCACCCCTCCACTTT. It is translated as CSARGPSSYNSPLHF.